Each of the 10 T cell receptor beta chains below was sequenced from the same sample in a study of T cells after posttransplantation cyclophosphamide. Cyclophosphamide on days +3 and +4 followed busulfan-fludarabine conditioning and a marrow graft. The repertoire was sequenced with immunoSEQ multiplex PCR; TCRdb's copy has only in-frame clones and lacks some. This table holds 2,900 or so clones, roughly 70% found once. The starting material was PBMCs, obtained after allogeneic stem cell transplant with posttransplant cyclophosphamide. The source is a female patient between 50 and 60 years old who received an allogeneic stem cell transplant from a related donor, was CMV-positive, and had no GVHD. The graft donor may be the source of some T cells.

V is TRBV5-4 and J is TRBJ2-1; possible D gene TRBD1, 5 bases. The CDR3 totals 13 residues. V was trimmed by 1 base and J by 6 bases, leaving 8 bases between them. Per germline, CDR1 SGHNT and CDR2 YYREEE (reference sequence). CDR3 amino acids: CASSLKQVNEQFF. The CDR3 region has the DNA TGTGCCAGCAGCTTGAAACAGGTCAATGAGCAGTTCTTC.

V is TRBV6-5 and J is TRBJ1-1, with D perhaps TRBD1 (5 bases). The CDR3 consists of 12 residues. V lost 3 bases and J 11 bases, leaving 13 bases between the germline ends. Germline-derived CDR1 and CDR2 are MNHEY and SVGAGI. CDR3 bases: TGTGCCAGCAGTTATCAAAGGGGCGAGGCTTTCTTT. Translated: CASSYQRGEAFF.

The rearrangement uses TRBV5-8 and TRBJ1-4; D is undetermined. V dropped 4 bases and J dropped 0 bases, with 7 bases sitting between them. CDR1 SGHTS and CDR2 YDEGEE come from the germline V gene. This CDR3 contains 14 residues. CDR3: CASSKGATNEKLFF. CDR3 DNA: TGTGCCAGCAGCAAGGGAGCAACTAATGAAAAACTGTTTTTT.

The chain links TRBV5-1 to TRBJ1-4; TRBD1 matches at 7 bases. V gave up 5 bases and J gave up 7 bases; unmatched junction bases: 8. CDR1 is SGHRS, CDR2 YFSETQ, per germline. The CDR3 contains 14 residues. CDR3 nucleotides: TGCGCCAGCAGTAGGGGGCTCGGGGCTGAAAAACTGTTTTTT. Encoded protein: CASSRGLGAEKLFF.

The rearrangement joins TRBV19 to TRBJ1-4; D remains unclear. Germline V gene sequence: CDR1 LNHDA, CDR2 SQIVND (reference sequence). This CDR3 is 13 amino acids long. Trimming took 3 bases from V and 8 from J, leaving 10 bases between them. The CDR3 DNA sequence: TGTGCCAGTAGTATTGGCCAACCCGAAAAACTGTTTTTT. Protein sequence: CASSIGQPEKLFF.

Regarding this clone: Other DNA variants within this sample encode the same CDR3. The CDR3 sequence: CSVGGLAGWGETQYF. CDR3 nucleotide sequence: TGCAGCGTGGGCGGACTAGCGGGGTGGGGAGAGACCCAGTACTTC. The chain carries TRBV29-1 and TRBJ2-5; 12 bases line up with TRBD2. The junction had 9 bases not matched to a gene; V was cut back by 6 bases and J by 4 bases. Germline V gene data show CDR1 as SQVTM and CDR2 as ANQGSEA. The CDR3 sequence is 15 residues long.

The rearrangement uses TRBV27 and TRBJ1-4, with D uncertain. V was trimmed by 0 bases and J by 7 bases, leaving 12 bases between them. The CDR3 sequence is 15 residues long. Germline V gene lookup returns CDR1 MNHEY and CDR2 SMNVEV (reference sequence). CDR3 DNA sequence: TGTGCCAGCAGTTTATCAGGGAGTTACGGTGAAAAACTGTTTTTT. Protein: CASSLSGSYGEKLFF.

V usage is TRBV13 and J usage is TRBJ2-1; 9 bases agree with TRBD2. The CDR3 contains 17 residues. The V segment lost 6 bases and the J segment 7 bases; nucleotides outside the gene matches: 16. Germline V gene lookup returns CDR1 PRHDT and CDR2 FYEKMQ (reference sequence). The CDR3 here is CASSYSRGGRAGNEQFF. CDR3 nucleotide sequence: TGTGCCAGCAGTTATTCCCGGGGCGGGAGGGCCGGAAATGAGCAGTTCTTC.

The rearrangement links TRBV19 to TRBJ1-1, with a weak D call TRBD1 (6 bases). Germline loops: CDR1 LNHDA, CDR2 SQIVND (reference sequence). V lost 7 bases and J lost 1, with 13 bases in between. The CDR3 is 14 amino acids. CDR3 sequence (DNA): TGTGCCAGTATCCGAGGGGGGGGGAACACTGAAGCTTTCTTT. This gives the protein CASIRGGGNTEAFF.

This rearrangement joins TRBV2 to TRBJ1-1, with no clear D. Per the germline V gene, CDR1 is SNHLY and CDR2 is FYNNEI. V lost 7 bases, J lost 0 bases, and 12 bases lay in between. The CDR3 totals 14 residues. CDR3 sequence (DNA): TGTGCCAGCAAGATATCGGGAATGAACACTGAAGCTTTCTTT. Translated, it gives CASKISGMNTEAFF. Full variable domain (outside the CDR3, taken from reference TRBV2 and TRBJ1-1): EPEVTQTPSHQVTQMGQEVILRCVPISNHLYFYWYRQILGQKVEFLVSFYNNEISEKSEIFDDQFSVERPDGSNFTLKIRSTKLEDSAMYFCASKISGMNTEAFFGQGTRLTVV.